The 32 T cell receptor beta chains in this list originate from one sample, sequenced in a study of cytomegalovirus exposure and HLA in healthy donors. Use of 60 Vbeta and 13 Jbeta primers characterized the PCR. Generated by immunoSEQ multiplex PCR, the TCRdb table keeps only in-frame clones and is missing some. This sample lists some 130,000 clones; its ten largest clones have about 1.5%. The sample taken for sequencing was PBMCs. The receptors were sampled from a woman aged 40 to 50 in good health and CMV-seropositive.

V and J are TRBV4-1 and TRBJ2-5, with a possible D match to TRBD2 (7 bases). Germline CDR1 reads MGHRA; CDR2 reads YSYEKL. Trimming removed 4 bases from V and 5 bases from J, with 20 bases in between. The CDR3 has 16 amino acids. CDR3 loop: CASSPRQGRAGETQYF. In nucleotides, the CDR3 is TGCGCCAGCAGCCCCCGTCAGGGGAGGGCCGGGGAGACCCAGTACTTC.

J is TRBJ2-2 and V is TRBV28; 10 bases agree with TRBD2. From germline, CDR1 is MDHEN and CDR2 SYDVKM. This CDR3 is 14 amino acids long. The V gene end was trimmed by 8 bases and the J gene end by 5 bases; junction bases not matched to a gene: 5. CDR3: CASEREGPTGELFF. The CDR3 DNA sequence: TGTGCCAGCGAGCGGGAGGGCCCGACCGGGGAGCTGTTTTTT. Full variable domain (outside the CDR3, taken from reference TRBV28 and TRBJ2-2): DVKVTQSSRYLVKRTGEKVFLECVQDMDHENMFWYRQDPGLGLRLIYFSYDVKMKEKGDIPEGYSVSREKKERFSLILESASTNQTSMYLCASEREGPTGELFFGEGSRLTVL.

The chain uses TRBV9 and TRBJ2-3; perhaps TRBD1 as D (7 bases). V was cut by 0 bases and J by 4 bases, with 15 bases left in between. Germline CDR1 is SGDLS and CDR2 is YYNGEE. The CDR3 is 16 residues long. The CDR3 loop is CASSVAGGSIADTQYF. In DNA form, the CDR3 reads TGTGCCAGCAGCGTAGCAGGGGGGAGTATTGCAGATACGCAGTATTTT.

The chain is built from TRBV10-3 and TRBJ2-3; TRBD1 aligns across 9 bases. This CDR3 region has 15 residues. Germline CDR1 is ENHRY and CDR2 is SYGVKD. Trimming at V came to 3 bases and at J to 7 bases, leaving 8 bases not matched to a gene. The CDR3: CAISERTGEVNTQYF. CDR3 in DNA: TGTGCCATCAGTGAACGGACAGGGGAGGTGAATACGCAGTATTTT.

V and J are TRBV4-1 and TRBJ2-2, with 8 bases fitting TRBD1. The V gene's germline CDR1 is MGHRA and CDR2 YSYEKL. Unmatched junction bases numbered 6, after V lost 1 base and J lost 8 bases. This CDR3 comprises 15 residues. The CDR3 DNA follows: TGCGCCAGCAGCCAAGCCGGACAGGGTGGGGGGGAGCTGTTTTTT. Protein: CASSQAGQGGGELFF.

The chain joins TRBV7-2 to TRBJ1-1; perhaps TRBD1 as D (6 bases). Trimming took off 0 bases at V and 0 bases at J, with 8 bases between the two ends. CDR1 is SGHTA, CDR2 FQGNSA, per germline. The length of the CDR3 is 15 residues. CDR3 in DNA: TGTGCCAGCAGCTTAGCAGCAGGGGTGAACACTGAAGCTTTCTTT. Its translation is CASSLAAGVNTEAFF.

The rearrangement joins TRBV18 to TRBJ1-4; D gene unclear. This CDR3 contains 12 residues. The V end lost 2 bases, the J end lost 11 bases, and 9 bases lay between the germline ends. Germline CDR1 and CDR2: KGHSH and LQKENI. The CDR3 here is CASSPSEAKLFF. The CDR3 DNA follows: TGTGCCAGCTCACCAAGCGAGGCTAAACTGTTTTTT.

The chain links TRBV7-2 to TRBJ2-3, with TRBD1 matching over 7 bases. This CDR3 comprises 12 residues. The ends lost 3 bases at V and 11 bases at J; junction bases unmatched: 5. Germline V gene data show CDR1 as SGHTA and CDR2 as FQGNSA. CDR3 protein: CASSFTGALQYF. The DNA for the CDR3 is TGTGCCAGCAGCTTCACAGGGGCCTTGCAGTATTTT.

The CDR3 region is CASSNTGTSGRGVSYEQYF. CDR3 nucleotides: TGTGCCAGTAGCAACACCGGGACTAGCGGAAGAGGGGTCTCCTACGAGCAGTACTTC. The genes are TRBV19 and TRBJ2-7, with TRBD2 matching over 11 bases. From germline, CDR1 is LNHDA and CDR2 SQIVND (reference sequence). Trimming took 6 bases from V and 0 from J; bases not matched to a gene: 16. The CDR3 length is 19 residues.

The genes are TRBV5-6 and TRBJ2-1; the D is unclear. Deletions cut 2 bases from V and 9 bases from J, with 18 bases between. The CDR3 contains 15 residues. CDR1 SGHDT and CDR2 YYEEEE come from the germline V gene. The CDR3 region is CASSLDTRRSAEQFF. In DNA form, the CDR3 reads TGTGCCAGCAGCTTAGACACCCGAAGGTCCGCTGAGCAGTTCTTC. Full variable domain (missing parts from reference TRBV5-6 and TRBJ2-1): DAGVTQSPTHLIKTRGQQVTLRCSPKSGHDTVSWYQQALGQGPQFIFQYYEEEERQRGNFPDRFSGHQFPNYSSELNVNALLLGDSALYLCASSLDTRRSAEQFFGPGTRLTVL.

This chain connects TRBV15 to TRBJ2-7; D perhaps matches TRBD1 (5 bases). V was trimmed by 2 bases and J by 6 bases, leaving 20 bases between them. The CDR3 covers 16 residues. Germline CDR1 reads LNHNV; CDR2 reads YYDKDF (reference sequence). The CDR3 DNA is TGTGCCACCAGCAGAAATCCCCAGGGTGTTTCAGGCGAGCAGTACTTC. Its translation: CATSRNPQGVSGEQYF.

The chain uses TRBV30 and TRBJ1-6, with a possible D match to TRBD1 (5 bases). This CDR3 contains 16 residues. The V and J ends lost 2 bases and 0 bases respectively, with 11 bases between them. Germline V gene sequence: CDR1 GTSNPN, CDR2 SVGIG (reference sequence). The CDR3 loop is CAWSSGGVSYNSPLHF. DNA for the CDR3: TGTGCCTGGAGTTCGGGGGGAGTCTCCTATAATTCACCCCTCCACTTT.

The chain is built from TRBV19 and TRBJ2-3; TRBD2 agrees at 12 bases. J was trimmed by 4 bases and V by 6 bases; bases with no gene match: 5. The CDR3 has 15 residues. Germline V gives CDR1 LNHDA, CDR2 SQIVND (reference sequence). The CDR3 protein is CASSRTSGIADTQYF. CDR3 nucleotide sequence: TGTGCCAGTAGCCGGACTAGCGGGATAGCAGATACGCAGTATTTT.

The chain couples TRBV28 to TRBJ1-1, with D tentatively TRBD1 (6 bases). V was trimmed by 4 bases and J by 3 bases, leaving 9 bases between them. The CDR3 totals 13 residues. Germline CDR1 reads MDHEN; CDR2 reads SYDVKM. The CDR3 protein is CASSSGVDTEAFF. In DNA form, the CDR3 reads TGTGCCAGCAGTTCAGGGGTTGACACTGAAGCTTTCTTT.

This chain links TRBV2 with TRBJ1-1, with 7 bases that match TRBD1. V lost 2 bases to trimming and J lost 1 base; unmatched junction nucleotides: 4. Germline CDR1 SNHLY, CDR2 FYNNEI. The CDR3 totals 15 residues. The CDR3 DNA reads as TGTGCCAGCAGTGAAAACAGGGGAGCGAACACTGAAGCTTTCTTT. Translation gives CASSENRGANTEAFF.

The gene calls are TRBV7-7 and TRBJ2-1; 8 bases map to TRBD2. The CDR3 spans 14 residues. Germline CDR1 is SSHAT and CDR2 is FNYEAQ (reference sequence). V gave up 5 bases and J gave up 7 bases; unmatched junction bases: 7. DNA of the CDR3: TGTGCCAGCAGCGCCGGGACTAGTGTGAATGAGCAGTTCTTC. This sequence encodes CASSAGTSVNEQFF.

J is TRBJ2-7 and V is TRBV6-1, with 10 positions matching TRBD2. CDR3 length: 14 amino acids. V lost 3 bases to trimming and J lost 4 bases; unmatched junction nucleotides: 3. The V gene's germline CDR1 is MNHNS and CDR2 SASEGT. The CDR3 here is CASSDLAGVYEQYF. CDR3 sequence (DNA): TGTGCCAGCAGTGATCTAGCGGGAGTTTACGAGCAGTACTTC.

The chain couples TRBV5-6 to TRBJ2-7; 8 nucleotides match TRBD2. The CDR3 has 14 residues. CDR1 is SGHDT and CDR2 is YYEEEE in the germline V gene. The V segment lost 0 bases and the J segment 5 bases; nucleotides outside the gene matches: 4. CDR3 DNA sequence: TGTGCCAGCAGCTTGGGGACTAGCCTAGACGAGCAGTACTTC. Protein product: CASSLGTSLDEQYF.

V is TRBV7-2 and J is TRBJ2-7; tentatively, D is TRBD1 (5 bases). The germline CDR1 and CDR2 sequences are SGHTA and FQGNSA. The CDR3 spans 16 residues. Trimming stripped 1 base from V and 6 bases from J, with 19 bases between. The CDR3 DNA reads TGTGCCAGCAGCTTAGTCCTCGAGACAAAGGGGCGCGAGCAGTACTTC. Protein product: CASSLVLETKGREQYF.

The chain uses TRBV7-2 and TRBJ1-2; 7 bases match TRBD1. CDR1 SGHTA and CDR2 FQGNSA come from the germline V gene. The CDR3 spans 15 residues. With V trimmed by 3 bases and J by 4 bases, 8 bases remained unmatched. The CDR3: CASSFGKGGIYGYTF. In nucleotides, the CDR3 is TGTGCCAGCAGCTTTGGCAAAGGGGGCATCTATGGCTACACCTTC. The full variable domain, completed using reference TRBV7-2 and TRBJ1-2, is GAGVSQSPSNKVTEKGKDVELRCDPISGHTALYWYRQSLGQGLEFLIYFQGNSAPDKSGLPSDRFSAERTGGSVSTLTIQRTQQEDSAVYLCASSFGKGGIYGYTFGSGTRLTVV.

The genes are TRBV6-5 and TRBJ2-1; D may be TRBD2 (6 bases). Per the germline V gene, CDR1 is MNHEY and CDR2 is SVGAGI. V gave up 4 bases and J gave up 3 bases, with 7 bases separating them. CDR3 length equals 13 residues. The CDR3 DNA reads TGTGCCAGCAGTTTAGCGGTCTACAATGAGCAGTTCTTC. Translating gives CASSLAVYNEQFF.

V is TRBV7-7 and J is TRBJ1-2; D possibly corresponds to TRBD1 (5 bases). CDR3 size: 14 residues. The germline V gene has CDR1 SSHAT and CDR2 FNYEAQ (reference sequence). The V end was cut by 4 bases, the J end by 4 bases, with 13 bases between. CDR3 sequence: CASSSRDFPYGYTF. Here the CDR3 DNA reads TGTGCCAGCAGCTCCAGGGATTTCCCCTATGGCTACACCTTC.

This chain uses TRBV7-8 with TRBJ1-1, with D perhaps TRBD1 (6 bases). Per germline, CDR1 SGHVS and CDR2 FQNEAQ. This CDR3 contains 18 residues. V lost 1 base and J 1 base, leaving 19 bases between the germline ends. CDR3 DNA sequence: TGTGCCAGCAGCTTAGAGGGTGTCGGGGGGGGACAGAACACTGAAGCTTTCTTT. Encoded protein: CASSLEGVGGGQNTEAFF.

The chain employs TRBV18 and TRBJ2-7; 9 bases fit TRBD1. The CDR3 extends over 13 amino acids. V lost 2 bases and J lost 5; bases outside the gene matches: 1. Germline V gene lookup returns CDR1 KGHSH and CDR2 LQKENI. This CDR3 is CASSPTGGHEQYF. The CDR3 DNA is TGTGCCAGCTCACCAACAGGGGGCCACGAGCAGTACTTC.

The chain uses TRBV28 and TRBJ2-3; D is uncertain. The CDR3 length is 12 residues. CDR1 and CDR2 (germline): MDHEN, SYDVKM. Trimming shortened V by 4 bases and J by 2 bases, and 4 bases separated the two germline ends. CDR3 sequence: CASSSHTDTQYF. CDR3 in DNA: TGTGCCAGCAGTTCACACACAGATACGCAGTATTTT.

CDR3 sequence reads: CASRYGQGASTDTQYF. The CDR3 DNA is TGCGCCAGCAGATACGGACAGGGGGCAAGCACAGATACGCAGTATTTT. This chain uses TRBV5-1 with TRBJ2-3; 11 nucleotides line up with TRBD1. This CDR3 spans 16 amino acids. The ends lost 5 bases at V and 0 bases at J; junction bases unmatched: 5. Germline assignment: CDR1 SGHRS and CDR2 YFSETQ.

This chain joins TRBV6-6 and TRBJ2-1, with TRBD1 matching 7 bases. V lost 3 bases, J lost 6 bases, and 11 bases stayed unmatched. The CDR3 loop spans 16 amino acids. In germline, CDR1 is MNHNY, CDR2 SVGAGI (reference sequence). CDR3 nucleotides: TGTGCCAGCAGTTATTCCCCGGGACAGTCGGTCAATGAGCAGTTCTTC. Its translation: CASSYSPGQSVNEQFF.

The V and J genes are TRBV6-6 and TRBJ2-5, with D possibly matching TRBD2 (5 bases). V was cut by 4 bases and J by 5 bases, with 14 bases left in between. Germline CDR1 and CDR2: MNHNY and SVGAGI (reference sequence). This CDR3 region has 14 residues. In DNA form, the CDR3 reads TGTGCCAGCAGTTTTGGACTGGCCTGGGAGACCCAGTACTTC. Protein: CASSFGLAWETQYF.

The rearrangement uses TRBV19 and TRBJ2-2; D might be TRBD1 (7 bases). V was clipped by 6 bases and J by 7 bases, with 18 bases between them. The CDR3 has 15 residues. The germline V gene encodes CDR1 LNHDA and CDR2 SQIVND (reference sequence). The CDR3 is CASSRSQGGDGELFF. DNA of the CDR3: TGTGCCAGTAGCCGATCGCAGGGGGGAGACGGGGAGCTGTTTTTT.

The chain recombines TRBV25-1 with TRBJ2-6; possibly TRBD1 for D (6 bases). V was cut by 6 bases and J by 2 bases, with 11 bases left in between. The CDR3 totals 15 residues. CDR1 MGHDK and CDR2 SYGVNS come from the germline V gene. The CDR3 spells CASSPTGPGANVLTF. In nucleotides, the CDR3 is TGTGCCAGCAGCCCAACAGGGCCTGGGGCCAACGTCCTGACTTTC.

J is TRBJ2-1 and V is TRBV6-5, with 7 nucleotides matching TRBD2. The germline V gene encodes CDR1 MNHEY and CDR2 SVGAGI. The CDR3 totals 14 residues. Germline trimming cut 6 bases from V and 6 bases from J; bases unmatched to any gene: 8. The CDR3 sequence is CASSLPGTTNEQFF. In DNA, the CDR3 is TGTGCCAGCAGCCTCCCCGGGACTACCAATGAGCAGTTCTTC.

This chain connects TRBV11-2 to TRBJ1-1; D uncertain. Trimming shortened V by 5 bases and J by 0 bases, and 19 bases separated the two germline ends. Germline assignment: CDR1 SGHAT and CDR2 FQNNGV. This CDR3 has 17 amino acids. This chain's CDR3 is CASSRRLPSVLNTEAFF. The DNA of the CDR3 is TGTGCCAGCAGCCGCCGGTTACCAAGCGTGTTGAACACTGAAGCTTTCTTT.